The present T cell receptor (beta chain) was sequenced within a study of T-cell memory formation after mild COVID-19 (dated by TCRdb to the early 2020s). With regard to the full study: Most TCR sequence clusters were specific to one of the two donors. In a couple of donors, T-cell clones that expanded and contracted after mild COVID-19 were tracked by sequencing TCRalpha and TCRbeta repertoires over time. The cohort comprised two young, previously healthy adult volunteers, one female and one male.

Ficoll-Paque density gradient centrifugation was used to isolate PBMCs. Findings and caveats that apply to the study as a whole: Some responding clones were found in pre-infection memory, which suggests that pre-existing cross-reactive memory T cells took part in the SARS-CoV-2 response. From day 15 to 85, contracting clones showed balanced CD4/CD8 phenotypes, whereas a second wave of clones that expanded from day 15 to 37 leaned towards CD4+. SARS-CoV-2 specificity of the second-wave clones peaking on day 37 was not confirmed. Contracting CD4+ clones turned up mainly in the CM and EM memory subsets, whereas EMRA was where CD8+ clones were enriched. The study included only a couple of mild cases, and larger cohorts that include severe cases with pre-infection samples were judged to be necessary.

This clonotype has more than one count but fewer than ten. The clone's antigen remains unknown. No much larger clone exists at a distance of one base, and base qualities are not known. The sequencing machine was an Illumina NovaSeq 6000. TCRalpha and TCRbeta cDNA libraries were constructed by 5'RACE with constant-segment primers, with sample barcodes and unique molecular identifiers being introduced. RNA was extracted from every sample with Trizol reagent. Libraries were amplified in two PCR steps, with a second sample barcode and Illumina TruSeq adapters added in the second step. The libraries were sequenced on an Illumina NovaSeq using 2 x 150 bp paired-end reads. The original pipeline was this. Demultiplexing of reads and collapsing into UMI-guided consensus sequences were performed with migec v1.2.7. With mixcr v2.1.11, UMI consensuses were aligned to TRA and TRB V and J templates and assembled into clonotypes. A clonotype was counted as expanded or contracted only if both edgeR and NoisET called the change significant, with noise models trained on biological replicates. edgeR calls used a false discovery rate-adjusted p below 0.01 and a log2 fold-change threshold of 1. As an exploratory analysis of dynamics, PCA with hierarchical clustering was applied to max-normalized trajectories of the 1000 most abundant clonotypes. Separately sequenced CD4+ and CD8+ repertoires were used to assign the CD4 or CD8 phenotype of responding clones. Through fastp at Q25 and MiXCR, TCRdb rebuilt clones from the public reads, retaining in-frame beta chains. Identical CDR3 protein sequences are pooled into one entry, listed with their most common genes and DNA. These V and J calls derive from TCRdb rather than the authors' analysis. Across this sample there are a few hundred thousand distinct CDR3 sequences, with 15% to 20% seen only once. About 23% of the sample comes from the top ten.

The CDR3 numbers 15 residues from cysteine through phenylalanine. Only the CDR3 region is kept as DNA, spanning 45 bases read in frame from base 1. V ends up 2 bases short and J 2 bases short, with an unmatched junction base count of 6. The germline V gene provides CDR1 MGHDK and CDR2 SYGVNS. The specimen was PBMCs or a T cell subset sorted from them (not recorded which). The chain links TRBV25-1 with TRBJ2-7, and 7 bases in between align with TRBD2. The origin of this receptor is a man aged 18 to 29 who had mild COVID-19 (a few samples of this study predate the infection). The sample titles of this study are shuffled in the database, so cell type and time point are left out; the donor was told from shared clones. CDR3 protein: CASSEGRGSAYEQYF. The DNA sequence is as follows: TGTGCCAGCAGTGAAGGGCGGGGGTCCGCCTACGAGCAGTACTTC.